These T cell receptor beta chains were read from a single sample in a study of cytomegalovirus exposure and HLA in healthy donors. Measured with immunoSEQ multiplex PCR; TCRdb has only the in-frame clones, and not every one. The sample shows 100,000 to 150,000 clones, 89% of them seen only once. Sequenced input: PBMCs. The receptors originated from a woman aged 18-29 years in good health and CMV-seronegative. The CDR3 runs from the conserved cysteine through the conserved F or W. The order of the fields is clone size, V gene, J gene, D gene, CDR3 DNA, CDR3 protein. D genes are given only for firm matches. The listing skips clone size in some rows; elsewhere it reads once, few, many or a size class.

>NA|TRBV5-1|TRBJ1-1|NA
TGCGCCAGCAGCCCGCCGGGGGCTGAAGCTTTCTTT
CASSPPGAEAFF
>NA|TRBV6-1|TRBJ2-7|TRBD2
TGTGCCACGAGGGGTAGCGGGGCCTACGAGCAGTACTTC
CATRGSGAYEQYF
>NA|TRBV2|TRBJ2-3|NA
TGTGCCAGCAGGGATGACAGAGATACGCAGTATTTT
CASRDDRDTQYF
>NA|TRBV7-3|TRBJ2-7|TRBD2
TGTGCCAGCAGCTCCGGACTAGCTACGAAGCAGTACTTC
CASSSGLATKQYF
>NA|TRBV6-6|TRBJ2-3|NA
TGTGCCAGCAGTTTTAACCCGGGGGATACGCAGTATTTT
CASSFNPGDTQYF
>NA|TRBV5-1|TRBJ2-5|TRBD2
TGCGCCAGCAGCTTGGTAGCGGGGGGGCCTGAGGAGACCCAGTACTTC
CASSLVAGGPEETQYF
>NA|TRBV2|TRBJ2-2|NA
TGTGCCAGCAAGTCAGGGGCGAACACCGGGGAGCTGTTTTTT
CASKSGANTGELFF
>NA|TRBV5-1|TRBJ2-1|NA
TGCGCCAGCAGCTTGGGAGGTACCGTCGACAATGAGCAGTTCTTC
CASSLGGTVDNEQFF
>once|TRBV19|TRBJ1-5|TRBD1
TGTGCCAGTAAACGCTTCTCGGACAGGGGCAATCAGCCCCAGCATTTT
CASKRFSDRGNQPQHF
>once|TRBV27|TRBJ2-5|NA
TGTGCCAGCAGTCCCCGCGGGGCCACTGAGACCCAGTACTTC
CASSPRGATETQYF
>NA|TRBV7-3|TRBJ1-6|NA
TGTGCCAGCAGCTTAACGTTCGGCAGGCAGTCACCCCTCCACTTT
CASSLTFGRQSPLHF
>NA|TRBV5-1|TRBJ2-3|TRBD2
TGCGCCAACAGCTTCGGGACTAGCGGGGGGGCCGGAGATACGCAGTATTTT
CANSFGTSGGAGDTQYF
>many|TRBV6-5|TRBJ2-3|NA
TGTGCCAGCAATACCGGGACATCTAGCACAGATACGCAGTATTTT
CASNTGTSSTDTQYF
>once|TRBV18|TRBJ2-2|NA
TGTGCCAGCACGATCCCAGGTCACACCGGGGAGCTGTTTTTT
CASTIPGHTGELFF
>NA|TRBV6-5|TRBJ1-2|NA
TGTGCCAGCAGTTACTCGCTCGGTGGGGGAGGCGGCTACACCTTC
CASSYSLGGGGGYTF
>NA|TRBV4-1|TRBJ2-1|NA
TGCGCCAGCAGCCACCCCGGGGCCTACAATGAGCAGTTCTTC
CASSHPGAYNEQFF
>NA|TRBV5-4|TRBJ2-7|NA
TGTGCCAGCAGACAGGGCTCGACCTCCTACGAGCAGTACTTC
CASRQGSTSYEQYF
>NA|TRBV12-5|TRBJ1-1|NA
TGTGCTAGTTCCGGGGGATACACTGAAGCTTTCTTT
CASSGGYTEAFF
>NA|TRBV18|TRBJ2-1|TRBD2
TGTGCCAGCTCACCGGCTCGACTAGCGCTTTCCTACAATGAGCAGTTCTTC
CASSPARLALSYNEQFF
>NA|TRBV10-3|TRBJ2-1|NA
TGTGCCATCAGTAAACAGGACATTTCCTACAATGAGCAGTTCTTC
CAISKQDISYNEQFF
>NA|TRBV5-8|TRBJ2-7|NA
TGTGCCAGCAGCCTCGGGGTCTCCTACGAGCAGTACTTC
CASSLGVSYEQYF
>NA|TRBV19|TRBJ1-2|NA
TGTGCCAGTAGTTGGTCAGGGGCGCTAGTGAGGGAAGGCTACACCTTC
CASSWSGALVREGYTF
>NA|TRBV6-6|TRBJ1-5|TRBD1
TGTGCCAGCAGTTTACGACAGGGGAGCAATCAGCCCCAGCATTTT
CASSLRQGSNQPQHF
>NA|TRBV6-1|TRBJ2-7|TRBD1
TGTGCCAGCAGTGAAAGGCTTCAGGGGGAGTTTGGAAGCTACGAGCAGTACTTC
CASSERLQGEFGSYEQYF
>NA|TRBV7-6|TRBJ2-7|TRBD2
TGTGCCAGCAGCTTAAGACTAGCGGGGGACGAGCAGTACTTC
CASSLRLAGDEQYF
>once|TRBV7-2|TRBJ1-4|TRBD1
TGTGCCAGCAGCTCGAGACAGGGGGACGAAAAACTGTTTTTT
CASSSRQGDEKLFF
>NA|TRBV5-1|TRBJ1-1|NA
TGCGCCAGCAGCTTGACGGGAACGGTATTGTACACTGAAGCTTTCTTT
CASSLTGTVLYTEAFF
>NA|TRBV5-1|TRBJ2-1|TRBD1
TGCGCCAGCAGCTTAATACCAAGACAGGGCAGTAATGAGCAGTTCTTC
CASSLIPRQGSNEQFF
>NA|TRBV10-3|TRBJ1-1|NA
TGTGCCATCAGTGAAGAGTTGAACACTGAAGCTTTCTTT
CAISEELNTEAFF
>NA|TRBV10-3|TRBJ1-1|TRBD1
TGTGCCATCAGTGGTCGACAGGGGGACTCTATGAACACTGAAGCTTTCTTT
CAISGRQGDSMNTEAFF
>once|TRBV5-8|TRBJ2-1|NA
TGTGCCAGCAGCCCCTTTGGGCAGGCCAGCTCCTACAATGAGCAGTTCTTC
CASSPFGQASSYNEQFF
>NA|TRBV15|TRBJ1-1|NA
TGTGCCACCAGCAGAGATCAGGTGGCGGGTCGAGCTTTCTTT
CATSRDQVAGRAFF
>NA|TRBV28|TRBJ1-3|NA
TGTGCCAGCAGCCTAGGGGGTACGGGAAACACCATATATTTT
CASSLGGTGNTIYF
>NA|TRBV27|TRBJ1-2|NA
TGTGCCAGCAGTTTATCGAGGACAGCCGCCCCTGGCTACACCTTC
CASSLSRTAAPGYTF
>NA|TRBV6-1|TRBJ2-7|TRBD1
TGTGCCAGCAGTGATCGACAGGGTGGTTACGAGCAGTACTTC
CASSDRQGGYEQYF
>NA|TRBV9|TRBJ1-6|NA
TGTGCCAGCAGCGGAGGGGTGGGGGCAGGGATCAGTTATAATTCACCCCTCCACTTT
CASSGGVGAGISYNSPLHF
>NA|TRBV5-1|TRBJ1-4|TRBD1
TGCGCCAGCGCCTGGGACAGGGGAGGGGAAAAACTGTTTTTT
CASAWDRGGEKLFF
>NA|TRBV12-5|TRBJ1-1|TRBD1
TGTGCTAGTGGTTTGGCAGGGGGGAGGACTGAAGCTTTCTTT
CASGLAGGRTEAFF
>NA|TRBV21-1|TRBJ2-7|NA
TGTGCCAGCAGCAAATTGGGGACAGACATCTACGAGGAGCAGTACTTC
CASSKLGTDIYEEQYF
>NA|TRBV27|TRBJ1-1|NA
TGTGCCAGCAGTTTATCGATTTCGGTTGAAGCTTTCTTT
CASSLSISVEAFF
>NA|TRBV6-5|TRBJ2-3|TRBD1
TGTGCCAGCAGTTACGGACAGGGATTAGCAGATACGCAGTATTTT
CASSYGQGLADTQYF
>NA|TRBV5-6|TRBJ1-1|TRBD1
TGTGCCAGCAGGGCCCGGGACAGGGTTCAGGCTTTCTTT
CASRARDRVQAFF
>NA|TRBV7-6|TRBJ2-7|NA
TGTGCCAGCAGCTTAGTTTTCCTCGACAGCTACCTTCAACCCTACGAGCAGTACTTC
CASSLVFLDSYLQPYEQYF
>NA|TRBV25-1|TRBJ2-5|TRBD2
TGTGCCAGCAGTTCGGGACCTAGCGGGGGGCGTCGGACCCAGTACTTC
CASSSGPSGGRRTQYF
>NA|TRBV4-1|TRBJ2-7|TRBD2
TGCGCCAGCAGCCAGACGACTAGCGGAACCTACGAGCAGTACTTC
CASSQTTSGTYEQYF
>NA|TRBV2|TRBJ1-2|TRBD1
TGTGCCAGCAGTAAGGGACAGGGCCTCGGCTACACCTTC
CASSKGQGLGYTF
>NA|TRBV15|TRBJ1-1|NA
TGTGCCACCAGCATCGGGTTAGGGAACACTGAAGCTTTCTTT
CATSIGLGNTEAFF
>NA|TRBV7-9|TRBJ1-6|NA
TGTGCCAGCAGCTTCTTACAGGGTGAGGGTTCACCCCTCCACTTT
CASSFLQGEGSPLHF
>NA|TRBV6-5|TRBJ2-5|NA
TGTGCCAGCAGTTCCGTTGGTAATACAGGTCAAGAGACCCAGTACTTC
CASSSVGNTGQETQYF
>NA|TRBV7-2|TRBJ1-4|TRBD1
TGTGCCAGCAGCCAGGACAGGGGTAATGAAAAACTGTTTTTT
CASSQDRGNEKLFF
>NA|TRBV4-2|TRBJ2-2|NA
TGTGCCAGCAGCCAACCCTACACCGGGGAGCTGTTTTTT
CASSQPYTGELFF
>few|TRBV21-1|TRBJ1-2|NA
TGTGCCAGCAGCAGAAGGGACAAAAATAACTATGGCTACACCTTC
CASSRRDKNNYGYTF
>NA|TRBV4-1|TRBJ1-2|NA
TGCGCCAGCAGCCAAGATAGGGGATTCTTGGATGGCTACACCTTC
CASSQDRGFLDGYTF
>NA|TRBV9|TRBJ2-7|NA
TGTGCCAGCAGCGTTGGCGAAGGGGGCTACGAGCAGTACTTC
CASSVGEGGYEQYF
>NA|TRBV19|TRBJ2-2|NA
TGTGCCAGTAGTTCGACAGGAGCAACCGGGGAGCTGTTTTTT
CASSSTGATGELFF
>NA|TRBV9|TRBJ1-1|NA
TGTGCCAGCAGCGTAGCGGGGAACACTGAAGCTTTCTTT
CASSVAGNTEAFF
>once|TRBV6-1|TRBJ2-7|TRBD1
TGTGCCAGCAGTGATCAGGGGGCGCAGAGGCAGTACTTC
CASSDQGAQRQYF
>NA|TRBV7-9|TRBJ1-1|NA
TGTGCCAGCAGCCCTGCACGGGTTGAAGCTTTCTTT
CASSPARVEAFF
>NA|TRBV10-3|TRBJ1-5|NA
TGTGCCATCAGTGAGACAGGCAGTCAGCCCCAGCATTTT
CAISETGSQPQHF
>NA|TRBV19|TRBJ1-5|NA
TGTGCTAGTATGCTAACTGAGAATCAGCCCCAGCATTTT
CASMLTENQPQHF